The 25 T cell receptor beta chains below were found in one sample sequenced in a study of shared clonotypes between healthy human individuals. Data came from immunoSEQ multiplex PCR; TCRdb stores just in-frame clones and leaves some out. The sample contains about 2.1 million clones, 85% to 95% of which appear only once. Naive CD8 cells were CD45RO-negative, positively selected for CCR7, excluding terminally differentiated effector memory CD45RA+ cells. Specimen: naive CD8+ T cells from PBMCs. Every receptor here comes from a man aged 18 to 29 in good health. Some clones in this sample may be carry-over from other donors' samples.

The CDR3 bases are TGCAGTGGACTAGCCTACGAGCAGTACTTC. Translated, it gives CSGLAYEQYF. The chain links TRBV20-1 to TRBJ2-7; perhaps TRBD2 as D (6 bases). The CDR3 sequence is 10 residues long. V gave up 7 bases and J gave up 2 bases, with 6 bases separating them. Germline-derived CDR1 and CDR2 are DFQATT and SNEGSKA (reference sequence).

CDR3 nucleotides: TGTGCCAGCAGCTTTTACGAGGGTGGGGGCTTCGAGCAGTACTTC. As protein: CASSFYEGGGFEQYF. The V and J genes are TRBV7-9 and TRBJ2-7; possibly TRBD1 for D (6 bases). Germline CDR1 is SEHNR and CDR2 is FQNEAQ (reference sequence). This CDR3 has 15 residues. Trimming shortened V by 3 bases and J by 6 bases, and 18 bases separated the two germline ends.

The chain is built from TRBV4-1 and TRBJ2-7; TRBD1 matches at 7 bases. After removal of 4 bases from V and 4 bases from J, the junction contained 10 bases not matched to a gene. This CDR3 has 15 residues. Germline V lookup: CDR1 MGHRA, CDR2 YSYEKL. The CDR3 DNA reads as TGCGCCAGCAGCCGGAATACAGGGGAGCGATACGAGCAGTACTTC. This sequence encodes CASSRNTGERYEQYF.

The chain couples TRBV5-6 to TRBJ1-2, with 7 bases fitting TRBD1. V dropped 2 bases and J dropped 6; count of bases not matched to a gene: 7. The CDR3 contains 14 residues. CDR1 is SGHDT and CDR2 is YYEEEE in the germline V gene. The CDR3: CASSLMTGWNGYTF. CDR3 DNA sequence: TGTGCCAGCAGCTTAATGACAGGGTGGAATGGCTACACCTTC.

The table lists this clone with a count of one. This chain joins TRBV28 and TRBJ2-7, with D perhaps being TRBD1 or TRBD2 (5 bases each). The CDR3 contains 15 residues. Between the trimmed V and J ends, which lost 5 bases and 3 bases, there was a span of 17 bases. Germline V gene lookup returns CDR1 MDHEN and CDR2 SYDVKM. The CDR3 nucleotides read TGTGCCAGCAGTCTCACCAGGGACGGAGACTACGAGCAGTACTTC. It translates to CASSLTRDGDYEQYF.

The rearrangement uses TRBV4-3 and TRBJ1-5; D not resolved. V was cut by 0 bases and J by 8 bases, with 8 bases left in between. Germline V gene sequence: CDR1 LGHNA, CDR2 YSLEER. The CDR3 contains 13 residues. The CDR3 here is CASSQELREPQHF. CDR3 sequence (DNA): TGCGCCAGCAGCCAAGAACTGAGGGAGCCCCAGCATTTT.

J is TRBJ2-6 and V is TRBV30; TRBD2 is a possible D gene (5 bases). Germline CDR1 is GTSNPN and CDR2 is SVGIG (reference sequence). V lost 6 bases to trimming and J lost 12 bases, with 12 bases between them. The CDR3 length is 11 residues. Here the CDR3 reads CACVEGAVLTF. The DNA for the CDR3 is TGTGCCTGCGTCGAGGGCGCCGTCCTGACTTTC.

CDR3 DNA sequence: TGTGCCAGCAGTTATCAAGGGACCTTATCGGAGCAGTACTTC. Protein: CASSYQGTLSEQYF. J is TRBJ2-7 and V is TRBV6-5; D might be TRBD1 or TRBD2, each matching 5 bases. The CDR3 spans 14 residues. CDR1 and CDR2 (germline): MNHEY, SVGAGI. The V and J ends lost 3 bases and 7 bases respectively, with 16 bases between them.

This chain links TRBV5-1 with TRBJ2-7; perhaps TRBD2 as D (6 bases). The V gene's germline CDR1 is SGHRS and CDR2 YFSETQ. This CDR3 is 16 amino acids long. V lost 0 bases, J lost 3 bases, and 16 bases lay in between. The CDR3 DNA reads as TGCGCCAGCAGCTTGGATAGGGGTAGCGGAGACTACGAGCAGTACTTC. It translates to CASSLDRGSGDYEQYF.

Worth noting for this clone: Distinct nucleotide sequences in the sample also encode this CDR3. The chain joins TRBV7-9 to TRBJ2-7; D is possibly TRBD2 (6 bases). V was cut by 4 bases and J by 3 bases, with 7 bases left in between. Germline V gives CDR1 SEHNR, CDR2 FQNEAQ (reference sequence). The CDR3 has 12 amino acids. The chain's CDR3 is CASSSGVYEQYF. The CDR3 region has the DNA TGTGCCAGCAGCTCGGGGGTCTACGAGCAGTACTTC. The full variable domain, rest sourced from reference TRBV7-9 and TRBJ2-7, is DTGVSQNPRHKITKRGQNVTFRCDPISEHNRLYWYRQTLGQGPEFLTYFQNEAQLEKSRLLSDRFSAERPKGSFSTLEIQRTEQGDSAMYLCASSSGVYEQYFGPGTRLTVT.

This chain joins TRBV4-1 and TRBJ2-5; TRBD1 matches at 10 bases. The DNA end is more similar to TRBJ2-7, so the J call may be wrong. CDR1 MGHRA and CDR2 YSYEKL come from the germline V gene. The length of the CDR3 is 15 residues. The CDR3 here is CASSQDGTGAYEQYF. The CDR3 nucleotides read TGCGCCAGCAGCCAAGATGGGACAGGGGCCTACGAGCAGTACTTC.

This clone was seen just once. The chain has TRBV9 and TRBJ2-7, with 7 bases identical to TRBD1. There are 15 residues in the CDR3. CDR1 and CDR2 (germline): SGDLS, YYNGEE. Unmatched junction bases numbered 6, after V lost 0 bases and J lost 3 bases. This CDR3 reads CASSVEGTDGYEQYF. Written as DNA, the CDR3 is TGTGCCAGCAGCGTAGAAGGGACAGATGGCTACGAGCAGTACTTC.

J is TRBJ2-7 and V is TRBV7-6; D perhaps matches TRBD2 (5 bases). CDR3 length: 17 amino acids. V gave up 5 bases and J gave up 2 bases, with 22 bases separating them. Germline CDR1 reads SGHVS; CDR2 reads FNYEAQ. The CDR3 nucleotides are TGTGCCAGCAGCCCGAGAAAAAGCGGAGCTTTGGCCTACGAGCAGTACTTC. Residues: CASSPRKSGALAYEQYF.

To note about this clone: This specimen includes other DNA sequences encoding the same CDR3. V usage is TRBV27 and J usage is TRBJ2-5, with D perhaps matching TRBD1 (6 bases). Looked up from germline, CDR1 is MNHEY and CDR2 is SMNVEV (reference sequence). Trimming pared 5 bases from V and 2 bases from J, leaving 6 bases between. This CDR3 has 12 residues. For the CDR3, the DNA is TGTGCCAGCAGTAGGGGGCAAGAGACCCAGTACTTC. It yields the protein CASSRGQETQYF.

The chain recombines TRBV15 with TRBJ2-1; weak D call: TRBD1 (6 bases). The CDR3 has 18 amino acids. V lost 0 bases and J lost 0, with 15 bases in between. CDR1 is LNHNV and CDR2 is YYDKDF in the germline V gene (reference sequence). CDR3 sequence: CATSREPGHQSSYNEQFF. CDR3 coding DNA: TGTGCCACCAGCAGAGAACCGGGACACCAGAGCTCCTACAATGAGCAGTTCTTC.

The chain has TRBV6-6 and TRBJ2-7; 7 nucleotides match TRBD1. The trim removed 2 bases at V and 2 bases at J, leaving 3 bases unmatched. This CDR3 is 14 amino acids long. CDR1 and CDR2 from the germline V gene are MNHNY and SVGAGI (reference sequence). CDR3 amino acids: CASSYRDSPYEQYF. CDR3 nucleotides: TGTGCCAGCAGTTACAGGGACAGCCCCTACGAGCAGTACTTC.

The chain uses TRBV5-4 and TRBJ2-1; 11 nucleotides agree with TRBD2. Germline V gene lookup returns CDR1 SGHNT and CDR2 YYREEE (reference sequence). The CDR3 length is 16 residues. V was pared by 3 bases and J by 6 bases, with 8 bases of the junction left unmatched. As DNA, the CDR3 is TGTGCCAGCAGCTCAATAGCGGGAGGGCCCCGCAATGAGCAGTTCTTC. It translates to CASSSIAGGPRNEQFF.

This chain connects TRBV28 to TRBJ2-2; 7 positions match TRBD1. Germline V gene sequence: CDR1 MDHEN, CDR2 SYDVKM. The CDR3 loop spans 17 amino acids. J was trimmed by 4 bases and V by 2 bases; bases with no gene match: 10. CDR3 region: CASSLRGQGVRTGELFF. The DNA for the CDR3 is TGTGCCAGCAGTTTAAGAGGGCAGGGGGTACGCACCGGGGAGCTGTTTTTT.

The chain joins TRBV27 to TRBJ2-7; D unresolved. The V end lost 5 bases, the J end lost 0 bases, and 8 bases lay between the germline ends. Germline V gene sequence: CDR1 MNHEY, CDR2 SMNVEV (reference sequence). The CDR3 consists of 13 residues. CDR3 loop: CASSQKRSYEQYF. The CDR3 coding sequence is TGTGCCAGCAGTCAAAAGCGCTCCTACGAGCAGTACTTC.

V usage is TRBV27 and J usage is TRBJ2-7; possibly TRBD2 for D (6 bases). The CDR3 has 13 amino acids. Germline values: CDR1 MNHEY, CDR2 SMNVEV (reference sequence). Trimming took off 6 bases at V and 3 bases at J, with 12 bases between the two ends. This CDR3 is CASSTTSIYEQYF. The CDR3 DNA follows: TGTGCCAGCAGCACCACTAGCATCTACGAGCAGTACTTC.

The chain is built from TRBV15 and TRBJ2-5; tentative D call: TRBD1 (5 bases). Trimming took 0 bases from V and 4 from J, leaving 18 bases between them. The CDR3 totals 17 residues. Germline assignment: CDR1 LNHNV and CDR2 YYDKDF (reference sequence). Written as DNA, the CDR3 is TGTGCCACCAGCAGAGAAAGCCTGGGGCAGGGTTTAGAGACCCAGTACTTC. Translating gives CATSRESLGQGLETQYF.

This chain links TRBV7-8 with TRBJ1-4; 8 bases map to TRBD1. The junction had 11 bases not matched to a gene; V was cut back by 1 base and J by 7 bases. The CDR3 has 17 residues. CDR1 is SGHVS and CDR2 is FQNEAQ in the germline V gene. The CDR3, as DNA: TGTGCCAGCAGCTTAGGTCCCCCTGGACAGGGCAGTGAAAAACTGTTTTTT. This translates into CASSLGPPGQGSEKLFF.

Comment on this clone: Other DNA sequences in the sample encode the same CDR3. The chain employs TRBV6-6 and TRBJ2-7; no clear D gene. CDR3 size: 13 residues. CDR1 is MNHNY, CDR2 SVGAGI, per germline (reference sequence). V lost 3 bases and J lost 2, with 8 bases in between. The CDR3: CASSYSVTYEQYF. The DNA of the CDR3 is TGTGCCAGCAGTTATTCGGTGACCTACGAGCAGTACTTC.

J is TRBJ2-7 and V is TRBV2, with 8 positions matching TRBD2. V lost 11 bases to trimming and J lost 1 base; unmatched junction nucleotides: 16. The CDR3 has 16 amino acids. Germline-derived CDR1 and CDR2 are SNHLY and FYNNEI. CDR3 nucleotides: TGTGCCGCAGGACGGGAGCGGGAGTCGCCTTCCTACGAGCAGTACTTC. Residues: CAAGRERESPSYEQYF.

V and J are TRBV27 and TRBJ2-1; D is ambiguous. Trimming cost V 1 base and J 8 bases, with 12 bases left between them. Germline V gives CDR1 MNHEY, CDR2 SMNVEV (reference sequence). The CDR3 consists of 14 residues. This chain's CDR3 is CASSLLGPLDEQFF. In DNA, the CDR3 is TGTGCCAGCAGTTTATTGGGCCCTCTGGATGAGCAGTTCTTC.